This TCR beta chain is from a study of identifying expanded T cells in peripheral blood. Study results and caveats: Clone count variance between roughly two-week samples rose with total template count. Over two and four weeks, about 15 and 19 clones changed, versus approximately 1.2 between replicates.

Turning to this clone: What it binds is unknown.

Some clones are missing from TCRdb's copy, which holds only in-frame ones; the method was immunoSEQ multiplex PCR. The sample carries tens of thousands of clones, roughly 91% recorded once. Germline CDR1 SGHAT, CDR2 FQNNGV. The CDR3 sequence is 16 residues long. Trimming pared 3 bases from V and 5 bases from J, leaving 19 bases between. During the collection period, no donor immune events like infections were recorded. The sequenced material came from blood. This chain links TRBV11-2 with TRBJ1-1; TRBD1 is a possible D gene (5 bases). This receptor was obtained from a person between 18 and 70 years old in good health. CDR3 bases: TGTGCCAGCAGCTTTACGTCGCAACCTGGGGGAACTGAAGCTTTCTTT. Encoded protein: CASSFTSQPGGTEAFF.